This entry lists 18 T cell receptor beta chains sequenced from one sample in a study of T cells in Graves' hyperthyroidism and ophthalmopathy. Amplified TCR beta CDR3 regions came from RNA transcripts. TCR CDR3 regions were first amplified by RT-PCR with HTBI primers. TCRdb re-analysed the multiplex PCR reads in MiXCR, keeping a single row per CDR3 protein. The repertoire holds roughly 570,000 distinct CDR3 sequences, about 15% seen once, with under 8% in the top ten. The sample comprised blood. The source is a woman aged 25 to 45 with Graves' hyperthyroidism.

The chain recombines TRBV19 with TRBJ2-5, with D maybe TRBD2 (5 bases). Germline values: CDR1 LNHDA, CDR2 SQIVND (reference sequence). This CDR3 comprises 13 residues. Trimming took off 6 bases at V and 5 bases at J, with 13 bases between the two ends. CDR3 amino acids: CASSEGFVETQYF. CDR3 DNA sequence: TGTGCCAGTAGCGAGGGTTTTGTGGAGACCCAGTACTTC.

This clonotype has a handful of counts. The CDR3 DNA sequence: TGTGCCAGCACAAAAATCCGGGAGATCATTCGGGGGAACTATGGCTACACCTTC. The encoded protein is CASTKIREIIRGNYGYTF. The chain links TRBV6-4 to TRBJ1-2; D is perhaps TRBD1 (5 bases). Trimming stripped 7 bases from V and 2 bases from J, with 26 bases between. This CDR3 has 18 amino acids. Per the germline V gene, CDR1 is MRHNA and CDR2 is SNTAGT.

In this sample, this clonotype turned up a few times. This rearrangement joins TRBV27 to TRBJ1-1; D unresolved. Germline CDR1 is MNHEY and CDR2 is SMNVEV (reference sequence). V was trimmed by 0 bases and J by 7 bases, leaving 12 bases between them. This CDR3 has 14 amino acids. The CDR3, as DNA: TGTGCCAGCAGTTTATCGATAGGTGGCCTTGAAGCTTTCTTT. This codes for CASSLSIGGLEAFF.

At least ten counts were recorded for this clonotype. The rearrangement links TRBV28 to TRBJ2-7; TRBD1 matches at 11 bases. The CDR3 has 14 amino acids. V was pared by 3 bases and J by 6 bases, with 4 bases of the junction left unmatched. The V gene's germline CDR1 is MDHEN and CDR2 SYDVKM. The CDR3 sequence is CASSFPDRGLEQYF. The CDR3 DNA sequence: TGTGCCAGCAGTTTCCCGGACAGGGGGCTCGAGCAGTACTTC.

This clonotype was seen more than once but under ten times. The V and J genes are TRBV29-1 and TRBJ2-5; 13 bases line up with TRBD2. This CDR3 has 16 residues. Germline V gene sequence: CDR1 SQVTM, CDR2 ANQGSEA. After removal of 6 bases from V and 5 bases from J, the junction contained 12 bases not matched to a gene. This CDR3 is CSVLGLAGMLGETQYF. The CDR3 region has the DNA TGCAGCGTGCTGGGACTAGCGGGAATGTTGGGGGAGACCCAGTACTTC.

The chain couples TRBV6-2 or TRBV6-3 to TRBJ2-7; 8 bases match TRBD1. This CDR3 contains 15 residues. Trimming at V came to 0 bases and at J to 3 bases, leaving 4 bases not matched to a gene. From germline, CDR1 is MNHEY and CDR2 SVGEGT. The CDR3 protein is CASSYSWTGSYEQYF. The CDR3 DNA is TGTGCCAGCAGTTACTCCTGGACAGGGAGCTACGAGCAGTACTTC.

This clonotype turned up a few times. The CDR3 nucleotides read TGTGCCAGCAGCCCGGGACAGTGGGGTTTATATGCGAGCTACACCTTC. This encodes CASSPGQWGLYASYTF. J is TRBJ1-2 and V is TRBV28; 7 bases map to TRBD1. This CDR3 spans 16 amino acids. Germline trimming cut 6 bases from V and 9 bases from J; bases unmatched to any gene: 19. Germline values: CDR1 MDHEN, CDR2 SYDVKM.

This clonotype was seen more than once but under ten times. The genes are TRBV5-5 and TRBJ2-2, with TRBD1 matching 9 bases. The CDR3 is 14 amino acids. J was trimmed by 2 bases and V by 9 bases; bases with no gene match: 5. Looked up from germline, CDR1 is SGHKS and CDR2 is YYEKEE (reference sequence). The CDR3 spells CAIKGQGNTGELFF. The CDR3 bases are TGTGCCATTAAGGGACAGGGAAACACCGGGGAGCTGTTTTTT.

The chain uses TRBV6-1 and TRBJ1-1, with 7 bases matching TRBD1. Trimming removed 6 bases from V and 0 bases from J; junction bases left unmatched: 7. The CDR3 loop spans 15 amino acids. CDR1 MNHNS and CDR2 SASEGT come from the germline V gene. The chain's CDR3 is CASRPGGRMNTEAFF. In nucleotides, the CDR3 is TGTGCCAGCAGACCAGGGGGTCGGATGAACACTGAAGCTTTCTTT.

In this sample, this clonotype turned up many times. This chain links TRBV10-1 with TRBJ2-1, with 10 bases identical to TRBD2. V shed 3 bases, J shed 4 bases, and the junction held 3 bases outside the gene matches. This CDR3 has 15 residues. Germline V lookup: CDR1 WNHNN, CDR2 SYGVQD (reference sequence). Written as DNA, the CDR3 is TGCGCCAGCAGTGAACGAGCGGGAGGGTACAATGAGCAGTTCTTC. As protein: CASSERAGGYNEQFF.

Many counts were recorded for this clonotype. This rearrangement joins TRBV9 to TRBJ2-3; 7 bases fit TRBD2. The CDR3 length is 16 residues. Germline trimming cut 2 bases from V and 6 bases from J; bases unmatched to any gene: 12. Germline lookup yields CDR1 SGDLS and CDR2 YYNGEE. The DNA for the CDR3 is TGTGCCAGCAGCGTCCAAGCGGGACCCCACGCGGATACGCAGTATTTT. Amino acids: CASSVQAGPHADTQYF.

This clonotype was seen a few times. V usage is TRBV9 and J usage is TRBJ2-3; 8 positions match TRBD2. After removal of 0 bases from V and 1 base from J, the junction contained 4 bases not matched to a gene. Looked up from germline, CDR1 is SGDLS and CDR2 is YYNGEE. This CDR3 is 16 amino acids long. The CDR3 spells CASSVAPREGTDTQYF. Here the CDR3 DNA reads TGTGCCAGCAGCGTAGCTCCGCGGGAGGGCACAGATACGCAGTATTTT.

This clonotype was found a few times. V is TRBV18 and J is TRBJ1-1; weak D call: TRBD1 (5 bases). CDR3 length: 16 amino acids. Germline lookup yields CDR1 KGHSH and CDR2 LQKENI. V lost 0 bases to trimming and J lost 5 bases, with 16 bases between them. This CDR3 is CASSPPSGGILTEAFF. CDR3 in DNA: TGTGCCAGCTCACCACCGTCGGGGGGGATTTTAACTGAAGCTTTCTTT.

This clonotype was detected ten times or more. The chain combines TRBV14 with TRBJ2-1; 10 positions match TRBD2. The germline V gene encodes CDR1 SGHDN and CDR2 FVKESK. The CDR3 extends over 16 amino acids. With 4 bases clipped from V and 5 bases from J, the junction kept 8 bases outside the gene matches. The CDR3 loop is CASSPYGLAGDNEQFF. CDR3 nucleotide sequence: TGTGCCAGCAGCCCCTACGGGCTAGCGGGAGACAATGAGCAGTTCTTC.

Ten or more counts support this clonotype. The chain recombines TRBV20-1 with TRBJ1-1; 7 bases are a match to TRBD1. Trimming took 1 base from V and 3 from J; bases not matched to a gene: 8. CDR3 size: 15 residues. Germline V gives CDR1 DFQATT, CDR2 SNEGSKA (reference sequence). The CDR3 region is CSARGGGQLDTEAFF. The CDR3 nucleotides read TGCAGTGCTAGAGGGGGGGGACAGCTGGACACTGAAGCTTTCTTT.

This clonotype occurred many times. The chain is built from TRBV18 and TRBJ1-5; D is perhaps TRBD1 (5 bases). The V gene lost 6 bases and the J gene lost 6 bases, with 15 bases spanning the gap. There are 14 residues in the CDR3. CDR1 KGHSH and CDR2 LQKENI come from the germline V gene. Here the CDR3 reads CASSREKGTQPQHF. The CDR3 coding sequence is TGTGCCAGCTCTAGAGAGAAGGGGACTCAGCCCCAGCATTTT.

This clonotype was observed many times. The chain uses TRBV7-6 and TRBJ2-3, with D perhaps matching TRBD2 (7 bases). This CDR3 contains 16 residues. V was shortened by 0 bases and J by 0 bases, with 10 bases between the two germline ends. Germline-derived CDR1 and CDR2 are SGHVS and FNYEAQ. CDR3 sequence: CASSLAGGASTDTQYF. CDR3 coding DNA: TGTGCCAGCAGCTTAGCAGGGGGGGCTAGCACAGATACGCAGTATTTT.

This clonotype was observed many times. The CDR3 DNA follows: TGCGCCAGCAGCTTCTACGGGAGGCAAGGCACAGATACGCAGTATTTT. Translation: CASSFYGRQGTDTQYF. The chain has TRBV5-1 and TRBJ2-3; 7 nucleotides agree with TRBD2. Trimming removed 2 bases from V and 1 base from J; junction bases left unmatched: 7. The CDR3 is 16 amino acids. CDR1 and CDR2 (germline): SGHRS, YFSETQ.